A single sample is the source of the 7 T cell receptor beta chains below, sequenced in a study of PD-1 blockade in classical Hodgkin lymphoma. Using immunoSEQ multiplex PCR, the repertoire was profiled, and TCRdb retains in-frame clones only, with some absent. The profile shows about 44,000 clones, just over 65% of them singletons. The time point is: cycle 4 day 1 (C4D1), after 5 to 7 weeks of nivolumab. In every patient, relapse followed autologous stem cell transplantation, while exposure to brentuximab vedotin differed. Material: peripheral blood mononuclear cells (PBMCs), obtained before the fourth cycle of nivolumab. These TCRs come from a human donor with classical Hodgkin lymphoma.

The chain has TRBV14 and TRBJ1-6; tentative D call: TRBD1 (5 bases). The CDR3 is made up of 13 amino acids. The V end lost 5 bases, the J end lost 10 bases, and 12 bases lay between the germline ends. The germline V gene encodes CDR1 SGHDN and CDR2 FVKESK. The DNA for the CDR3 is TGTGCCAGCAGCGGGCAGGGACGCTCACCCCTCCACTTT. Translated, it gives CASSGQGRSPLHF.

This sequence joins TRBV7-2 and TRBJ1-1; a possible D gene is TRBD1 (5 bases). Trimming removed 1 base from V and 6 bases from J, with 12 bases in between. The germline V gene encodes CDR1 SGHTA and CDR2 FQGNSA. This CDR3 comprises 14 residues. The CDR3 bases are TGTGCCAGCAGCTTAGGTCGACGGGGGTCTGAAGCTTTCTTT. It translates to CASSLGRRGSEAFF.

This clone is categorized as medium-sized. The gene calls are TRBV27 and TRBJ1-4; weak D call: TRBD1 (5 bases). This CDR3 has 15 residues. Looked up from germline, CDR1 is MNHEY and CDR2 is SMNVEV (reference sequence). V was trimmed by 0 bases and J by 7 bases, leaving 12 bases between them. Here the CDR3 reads CASSLSRQGSEKLFF. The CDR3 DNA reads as TGTGCCAGCAGTTTATCGCGGCAGGGTAGTGAAAAACTGTTTTTT.

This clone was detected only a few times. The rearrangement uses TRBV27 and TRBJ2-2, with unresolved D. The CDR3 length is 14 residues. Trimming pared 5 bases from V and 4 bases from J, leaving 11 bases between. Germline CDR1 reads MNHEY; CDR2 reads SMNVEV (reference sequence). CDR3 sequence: CASSNRALTGELFF. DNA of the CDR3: TGTGCCAGCAGTAACCGGGCCCTCACCGGGGAGCTGTTTTTT.

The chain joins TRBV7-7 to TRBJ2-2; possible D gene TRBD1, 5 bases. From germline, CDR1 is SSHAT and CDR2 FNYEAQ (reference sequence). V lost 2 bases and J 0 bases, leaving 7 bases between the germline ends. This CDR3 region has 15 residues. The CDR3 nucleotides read TGTGCCAGCAGCTTAAGGGGCGCGAACACCGGGGAGCTGTTTTTT. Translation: CASSLRGANTGELFF.

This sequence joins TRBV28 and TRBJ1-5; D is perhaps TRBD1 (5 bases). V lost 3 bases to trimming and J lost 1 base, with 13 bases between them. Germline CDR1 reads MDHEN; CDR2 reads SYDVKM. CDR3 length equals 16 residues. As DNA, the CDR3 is TGTGCCAGCAGTTTCCTGTCGGCAGGGAGCAATCAGCCCCAGCATTTT. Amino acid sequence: CASSFLSAGSNQPQHF.

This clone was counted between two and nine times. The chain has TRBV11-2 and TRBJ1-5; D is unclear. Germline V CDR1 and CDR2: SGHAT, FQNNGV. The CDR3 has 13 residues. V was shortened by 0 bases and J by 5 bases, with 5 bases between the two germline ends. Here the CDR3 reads CASSLEGDQPQHF. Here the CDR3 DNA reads TGTGCCAGCAGCTTAGAGGGTGATCAGCCCCAGCATTTT.